These 9 T cell receptor beta chains came from one sample sequenced in a study of cytomegalovirus exposure and HLA in healthy donors. PCR primers comprised 60 Vbeta and 13 Jbeta primers. The table came from immunoSEQ multiplex PCR; TCRdb's copy has only in-frame clones and leaves some out. The sample has some 180,000 clones; approximately 71% are singletons. Input material: PBMCs. The origin of the receptors is a young woman in good health and CMV-seropositive.

This clone was observed once. The J gene is TRBJ2-5, the V gene TRBV5-1; possible D gene TRBD1, 5 bases. The V gene lost 0 bases and the J gene lost 1 base, with 7 bases spanning the gap. The CDR3 sequence is 14 residues long. The germline CDR1 and CDR2 sequences are SGHRS and YFSETQ. CDR3 DNA sequence: TGCGCCAGCAGCTTGGAGGGGATCCAAGAGACCCAGTACTTC. It codes for CASSLEGIQETQYF.

The chain joins TRBV7-9 to TRBJ1-1; no reliable D call. CDR1 SEHNR and CDR2 FQNEAQ come from the germline V gene (reference sequence). The V and J ends lost 4 bases and 8 bases respectively, with 8 bases between them. This CDR3 region has 11 residues. The CDR3 loop reads CASSSEGEAFF. CDR3 bases: TGTGCCAGCAGCTCAGAGGGCGAAGCTTTCTTT.

This clone was observed a handful of times. The gene calls are TRBV2 and TRBJ2-3; D ambiguous. V lost 4 bases and J 2 bases, leaving 10 bases between the germline ends. The germline V gene encodes CDR1 SNHLY and CDR2 FYNNEI. This CDR3 is 14 amino acids long. The CDR3 sequence is CASSAGSLTDTQYF. CDR3 nucleotide sequence: TGTGCCAGCAGTGCCGGGTCGCTCACAGATACGCAGTATTTT. Looking up the rest from reference TRBV2 and TRBJ2-3 gives the full variable domain: EPEVTQTPSHQVTQMGQEVILRCVPISNHLYFYWYRQILGQKVEFLVSFYNNEISEKSEIFDDQFSVERPDGSNFTLKIRSTKLEDSAMYFCASSAGSLTDTQYFGPGTRLTVL.

This clone showed up just once. This rearrangement joins TRBV5-1 to TRBJ2-1; 7 nucleotides line up with TRBD1. The V gene end was trimmed by 7 bases and the J gene end by 5 bases; junction bases not matched to a gene: 9. In germline, CDR1 is SGHRS, CDR2 YFSETQ. CDR3 length equals 14 residues. The chain's CDR3 is CASGRDSTNNEQFF. For the CDR3, the DNA is TGCGCCAGCGGTAGGGACAGTACTAACAATGAGCAGTTCTTC.

The rearrangement links TRBV4-1 to TRBJ1-2; D remains ambiguous. This CDR3 spans 15 amino acids. Trimming left V 1 base short and J 3 bases short, with 12 bases between. Germline CDR1 MGHRA, CDR2 YSYEKL. The CDR3 DNA sequence: TGCGCCAGCAGCCAAGCCCCGGTTCCGGACTATGGCTACACCTTC. This translates into CASSQAPVPDYGYTF.

The chain recombines TRBV7-2 with TRBJ2-7, with 9 bases matching TRBD1. CDR1 is SGHTA and CDR2 is FQGNSA in the germline V gene. The CDR3 contains 14 residues. Losses at the gene ends were 5 bases for V and 2 bases for J; bases not matched to a gene: 4. The CDR3 loop is CASSPWDRAYEQYF. The CDR3 DNA is TGTGCCAGCAGCCCCTGGGACAGGGCCTACGAGCAGTACTTC.

This chain links TRBV5-7 with TRBJ2-5, with D tentatively TRBD2 (5 bases). TRBV5-7 is an ORF for which the function is uncertain. This CDR3 contains 15 residues. Trimming took 2 bases from V and 9 from J, leaving 20 bases between them. The CDR3 here is CASSFHGVPPEAQYF. The CDR3, as DNA: TGTGCCAGCAGCTTCCATGGTGTTCCGCCGGAGGCCCAGTACTTC.

In this sample, this clone turned up a few times. The genes are TRBV9 and TRBJ2-4, with D perhaps TRBD1 (6 bases). Germline V gene data show CDR1 as SGDLS and CDR2 as YYNGEE. The CDR3 totals 14 residues. The germline V and J ends were trimmed by 4 bases and 9 bases, with 17 bases remaining between them. CDR3 bases: TGTGCCAGCAGCACCTGGGACACTTCGGGCATTCAGTACTTC. Encoded protein: CASSTWDTSGIQYF.

This clone appeared once. The sample contains more than one DNA sequence encoding this CDR3. This chain connects TRBV6-7 to TRBJ2-7; 7 nucleotides line up with TRBD2. TRBV6-7 is annotated as an ORF whose role is uncertain. V dropped 0 bases and J dropped 9; count of bases not matched to a gene: 20. The CDR3 spans 18 residues. The CDR3 bases are TGTGCCAGCAGTTACTCCCCCCCCGGGACGGGGAGGGGTAAGGTGCAGTACTTC. Translated: CASSYSPPGTGRGKVQYF.